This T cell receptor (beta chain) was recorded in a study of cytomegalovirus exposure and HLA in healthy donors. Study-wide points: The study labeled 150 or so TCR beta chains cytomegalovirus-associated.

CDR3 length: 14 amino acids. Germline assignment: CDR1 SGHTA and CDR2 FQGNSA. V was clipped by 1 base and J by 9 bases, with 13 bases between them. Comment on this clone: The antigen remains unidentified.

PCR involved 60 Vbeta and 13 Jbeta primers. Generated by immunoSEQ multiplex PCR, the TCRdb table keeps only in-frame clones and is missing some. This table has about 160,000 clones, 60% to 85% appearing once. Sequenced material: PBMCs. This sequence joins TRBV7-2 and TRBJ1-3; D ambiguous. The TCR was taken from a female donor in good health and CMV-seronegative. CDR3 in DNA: TGTGCCAGCAGCTTAGTTCTCGAGGCTCCCACCATATATTTT. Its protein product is CASSLVLEAPTIYF. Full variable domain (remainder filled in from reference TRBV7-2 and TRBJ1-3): GAGVSQSPSNKVTEKGKDVELRCDPISGHTALYWYRQSLGQGLEFLIYFQGNSAPDKSGLPSDRFSAERTGGSVSTLTIQRTQQEDSAVYLCASSLVLEAPTIYFGEGSWLTVV.